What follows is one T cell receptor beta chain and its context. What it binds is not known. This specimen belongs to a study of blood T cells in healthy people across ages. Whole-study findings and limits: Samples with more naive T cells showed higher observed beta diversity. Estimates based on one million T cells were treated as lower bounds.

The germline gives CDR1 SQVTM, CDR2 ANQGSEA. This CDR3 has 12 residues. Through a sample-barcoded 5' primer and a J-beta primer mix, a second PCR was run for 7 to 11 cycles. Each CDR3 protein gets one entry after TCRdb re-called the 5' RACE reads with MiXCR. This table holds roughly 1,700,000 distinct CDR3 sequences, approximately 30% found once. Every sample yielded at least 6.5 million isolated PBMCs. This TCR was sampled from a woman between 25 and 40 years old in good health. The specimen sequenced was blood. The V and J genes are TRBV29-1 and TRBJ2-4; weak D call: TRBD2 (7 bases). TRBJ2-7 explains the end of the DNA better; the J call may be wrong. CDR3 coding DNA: TGCAGCGTTGAGGGGGGGCGCTACGAGCAGTACTTC. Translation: CSVEGGRYEQYF.